This T cell receptor beta chain is from a study of blood T cell repertoires in COVID-19. TCRdb keeps only in-frame clones here, not all; method: immunoSEQ multiplex PCR. The sample records about half a million clones, approximately 86% being singletons. CDR1 is ENHRY and CDR2 is SYGVKD in the germline V gene. This CDR3 is 16 amino acids long. Trimming removed 8 bases from V and 0 bases from J, with 14 bases in between. In its sample, this clone was seen once. The gene calls are TRBV10-3 and TRBJ2-6; perhaps TRBD2 as D (5 bases). Sequencing was performed on PBMCs or T cells enriched from blood (not recorded which). This TCR was sampled from a woman in her fifties or sixties who had recovered from COVID-19. In DNA form, the CDR3 reads TGTGCCATCGAGGGCTCCCAAACCTCTGGGGCCAACGTCCTGACTTTC. It specifies CAIEGSQTSGANVLTF.